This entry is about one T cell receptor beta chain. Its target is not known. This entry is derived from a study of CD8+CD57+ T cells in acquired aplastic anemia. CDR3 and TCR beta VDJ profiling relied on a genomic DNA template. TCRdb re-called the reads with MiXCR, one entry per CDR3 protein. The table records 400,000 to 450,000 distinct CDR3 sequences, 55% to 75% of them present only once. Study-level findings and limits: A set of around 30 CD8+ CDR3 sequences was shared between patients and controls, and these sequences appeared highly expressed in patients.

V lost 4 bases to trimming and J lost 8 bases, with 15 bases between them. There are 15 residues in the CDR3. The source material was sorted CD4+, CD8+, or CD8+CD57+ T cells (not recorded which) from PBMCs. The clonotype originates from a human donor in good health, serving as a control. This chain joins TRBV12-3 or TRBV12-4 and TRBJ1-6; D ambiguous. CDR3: CASSSRTRRHSPLHF. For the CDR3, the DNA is TGTGCCAGCAGTTCACGAACCCGGAGGCATTCACCCCTCCACTTT.